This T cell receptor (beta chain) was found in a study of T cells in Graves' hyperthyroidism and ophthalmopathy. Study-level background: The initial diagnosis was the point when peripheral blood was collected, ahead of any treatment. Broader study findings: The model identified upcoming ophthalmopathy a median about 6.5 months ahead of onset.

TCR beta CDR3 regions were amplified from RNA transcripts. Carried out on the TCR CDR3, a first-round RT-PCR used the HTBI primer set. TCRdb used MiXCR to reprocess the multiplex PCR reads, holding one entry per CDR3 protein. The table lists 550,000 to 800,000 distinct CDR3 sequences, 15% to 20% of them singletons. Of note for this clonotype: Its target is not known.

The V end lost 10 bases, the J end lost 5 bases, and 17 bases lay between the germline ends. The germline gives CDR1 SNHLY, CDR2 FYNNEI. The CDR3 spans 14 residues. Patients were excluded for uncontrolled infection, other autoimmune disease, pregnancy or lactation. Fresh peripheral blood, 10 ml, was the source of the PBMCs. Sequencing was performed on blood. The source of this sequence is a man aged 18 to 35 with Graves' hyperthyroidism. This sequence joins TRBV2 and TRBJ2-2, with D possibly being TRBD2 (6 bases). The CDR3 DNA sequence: TGTGCCACCAAATGGAGGGCGGGAACCGGGGAGCTGTTTTTT. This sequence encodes CATKWRAGTGELFF. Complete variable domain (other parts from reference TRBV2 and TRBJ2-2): EPEVTQTPSHQVTQMGQEVILRCVPISNHLYFYWYRQILGQKVEFLVSFYNNEISEKSEIFDDQFSVERPDGSNFTLKIRSTKLEDSAMYFCATKWRAGTGELFFGEGSRLTVL.